These 21 T cell receptor beta chains were sequenced from one sample in a study of T cells in Graves' hyperthyroidism and ophthalmopathy. The TCR beta CDR3 regions underwent amplification using RNA transcripts as the source. In the first-round RT-PCR of the TCR CDR3, the HTBI primer set was used. TCRdb called the multiplex PCR reads again in MiXCR, with one record for every CDR3 protein. This table has approximately 500,000 distinct CDR3 sequences, about 43% appearing once. The sequenced material came from peripheral blood or thyroid tissue (not recorded which). These receptors all come from a woman aged 18-29 years with Graves' hyperthyroidism.

This clonotype was detected ten times or more. The V and J genes are TRBV2 and TRBJ2-7; TRBD2 matches 7 bases. Germline CDR1 SNHLY, CDR2 FYNNEI. This CDR3 is built from 15 residues. The V segment lost 6 bases and the J segment 1 base; nucleotides outside the gene matches: 9. As DNA, the CDR3 is TGTGCCAGCAGATCAAGCGGGACCCTTTCCTACGAGCAGTACTTC. This translates into CASRSSGTLSYEQYF. The full variable domain, completed using reference TRBV2 and TRBJ2-7, is EPEVTQTPSHQVTQMGQEVILRCVPISNHLYFYWYRQILGQKVEFLVSFYNNEISEKSEIFDDQFSVERPDGSNFTLKIRSTKLEDSAMYFCASRSSGTLSYEQYFGPGTRLTVT.

There are many counts of this clonotype. The CDR3 sequence: CASSTTLARTNTEAFF. As DNA, the CDR3 is TGTGCCAGCAGTACTACATTGGCAAGAACGAACACTGAAGCTTTCTTT. The rearrangement joins TRBV12-3 or TRBV12-4 to TRBJ1-1; unclear D gene. The CDR3 totals 16 residues. The germline V and J ends were trimmed by 5 bases and 1 base, with 17 bases remaining between them.

There are many counts of this clonotype. This chain joins TRBV19 and TRBJ1-5; D uncertain. This CDR3 has 15 amino acids. V shed 1 base and J shed 4 bases, with 11 bases lying between them. Germline V gives CDR1 LNHDA, CDR2 SQIVND (reference sequence). Here the CDR3 DNA reads TGTGCCAGTAGTATAGGGCGAAGGCCAAATCAGCCCCAGCATTTT. Residues: CASSIGRRPNQPQHF.

The chain carries TRBV7-2 and TRBJ2-7, with D uncertain. This CDR3 is 13 amino acids long. CDR1 and CDR2 from the germline V gene are SGHTA and FQGNSA. The V end was cut by 5 bases, the J end by 7 bases, with 15 bases between. The CDR3 DNA reads as TGTGCCAGCAGCCAGTTTTACACCGGGGAGCAGTACTTC. This gives the protein CASSQFYTGEQYF.

This clonotype has a single count. The chain links TRBV19 to TRBJ2-3; D remains ambiguous. Trimming left V 3 bases short and J 2 bases short, with 9 bases between. This CDR3 comprises 14 residues. In germline, CDR1 is LNHDA, CDR2 SQIVND (reference sequence). The CDR3 nucleotides read TGTGCCAGTAGTATTGTCAGGATCACAGATACGCAGTATTTT. Protein product: CASSIVRITDTQYF.

The genes are TRBV2 and TRBJ1-1, with D tentatively TRBD1 (5 bases). CDR3 length: 11 residues. Trimming stripped 7 bases from V and 6 bases from J, with 9 bases between. Germline lookup yields CDR1 SNHLY and CDR2 FYNNEI. In DNA form, the CDR3 reads TGTGCCAGCACGACAGTCCCTGAAGCTTTCTTT. This translates into CASTTVPEAFF. Together with reference TRBV2 and TRBJ1-1, the CDR3 gives the full variable domain: EPEVTQTPSHQVTQMGQEVILRCVPISNHLYFYWYRQILGQKVEFLVSFYNNEISEKSEIFDDQFSVERPDGSNFTLKIRSTKLEDSAMYFCASTTVPEAFFGQGTRLTVV.

This clonotype appeared a few times. The chain joins TRBV20-1 to TRBJ1-1; TRBD1 matches at 10 bases. The length of the CDR3 is 13 residues. Germline V gene data show CDR1 as DFQATT and CDR2 as SNEGSKA (reference sequence). With V trimmed by 6 bases and J by 3 bases, 4 bases remained unmatched. The CDR3 loop reads CSAGGTGDTEAFF. CDR3 coding DNA: TGCAGTGCCGGGGGGACAGGGGACACTGAAGCTTTCTTT.

The chain carries TRBV24-1 and TRBJ2-1; D unclear. The CDR3 consists of 16 residues. CDR1 KGHDR and CDR2 SFDVKD come from the germline V gene. V was pared by 4 bases and J by 4 bases, with 16 bases between. This CDR3 reads CATSDPRAVTYNEQFF. The DNA for the CDR3 is TGTGCCACCAGTGACCCCCGGGCTGTTACTTACAATGAGCAGTTCTTC.

This clonotype has just a few counts. The CDR3 sequence is CASSGSLGNTEAFF. The CDR3 DNA sequence: TGTGCCAGCAGTGGAAGCTTGGGGAACACTGAAGCTTTCTTT. V gene TRBV12-3 or TRBV12-4 combines with J gene TRBJ1-1; no clear D. Trimming took 5 bases from V and 1 from J, leaving 11 bases between them. There are 14 residues in the CDR3.

This clonotype occurred many times. V usage is TRBV5-5 and J usage is TRBJ2-7, with a weak D call TRBD1 (5 bases). Trimming took 5 bases from V and 3 from J, leaving 24 bases between them. Germline V gives CDR1 SGHKS, CDR2 YYEKEE (reference sequence). The CDR3 sequence is 17 residues long. The CDR3 sequence: CASRSLAQYRSHYEQYF. As DNA, the CDR3 is TGTGCCAGCAGATCGCTCGCCCAATACAGGTCTCACTACGAGCAGTACTTC.

This clonotype appeared a few times. The rearrangement joins TRBV2 to TRBJ2-7; D not certain. Germline V gene sequence: CDR1 SNHLY, CDR2 FYNNEI. This CDR3 contains 14 residues. Trimming left V 4 bases short and J 6 bases short, with 16 bases between. CDR3 sequence: CASSALELHGEQYF. Written as DNA, the CDR3 is TGTGCCAGCAGTGCCCTCGAGTTACACGGCGAGCAGTACTTC. Full variable domain (remainder filled in from reference TRBV2 and TRBJ2-7): EPEVTQTPSHQVTQMGQEVILRCVPISNHLYFYWYRQILGQKVEFLVSFYNNEISEKSEIFDDQFSVERPDGSNFTLKIRSTKLEDSAMYFCASSALELHGEQYFGPGTRLTVT.

In this sample, this clonotype turned up many times. The rearrangement joins TRBV5-1 to TRBJ2-2; D possibly corresponds to TRBD1 (5 bases). The CDR3 loop spans 14 amino acids. Trimming pared 6 bases from V and 7 bases from J, leaving 16 bases between. Germline CDR1 is SGHRS and CDR2 is YFSETQ. In DNA, the CDR3 is TGCGCCAGCACTACTCTGACAGTGCACGGGGAGCTGTTTTTT. Translating it yields CASTTLTVHGELFF. Drawing the rest from reference TRBV5-1 and TRBJ2-2, the complete variable domain is KAGVTQTPRYLIKTRGQQVTLSCSPISGHRSVSWYQQTPGQGLQFLFEYFSETQRNKGNFPGRFSGRQFSNSRSEMNVSTLELGDSALYLCASTTLTVHGELFFGEGSRLTVL.

This clonotype has a count of ten or more. V usage is TRBV20-1 and J usage is TRBJ1-2, with 8 bases identical to TRBD1. CDR1 and CDR2 (germline): DFQATT, SNEGSKA (reference sequence). The CDR3 spans 16 residues. V dropped 3 bases and J dropped 4; count of bases not matched to a gene: 13. The CDR3 DNA sequence: TGCAGTGCTAGTAGCCCCGTGACAGGGGTTGGCTATGGCTACACCTTC. Its translation: CSASSPVTGVGYGYTF.

This clonotype has more than one count but fewer than ten. The rearrangement links TRBV5-6 to TRBJ2-2; the D is unclear. The CDR3 is 15 amino acids. Germline lookup yields CDR1 SGHDT and CDR2 YYEEEE. Trimming shortened V by 7 bases and J by 0 bases, and 13 bases separated the two germline ends. The CDR3 protein is CASPPKQANTGELFF. CDR3 nucleotides: TGTGCCAGCCCCCCGAAGCAGGCGAACACCGGGGAGCTGTTTTTT. Looking up the rest from reference TRBV5-6 and TRBJ2-2 gives the full variable domain: DAGVTQSPTHLIKTRGQQVTLRCSPKSGHDTVSWYQQALGQGPQFIFQYYEEEERQRGNFPDRFSGHQFPNYSSELNVNALLLGDSALYLCASPPKQANTGELFFGEGSRLTVL.

This clonotype appeared many times. This chain uses TRBV2 with TRBJ2-5; D remains unclear. Deletions cut 1 base from V and 0 bases from J, with 6 bases between. The CDR3 covers 14 residues. CDR1 is SNHLY, CDR2 FYNNEI, per germline. The CDR3 sequence is CASSEDRNQETQYF. CDR3 DNA: TGTGCCAGCAGTGAAGACAGAAACCAAGAGACCCAGTACTTC.

The gene calls are TRBV29-1 and TRBJ1-4, with no clear D. The CDR3 totals 12 residues. Germline lookup yields CDR1 SQVTM and CDR2 ANQGSEA. Trimming cost V 4 bases and J 0 bases, with 3 bases left between them. In DNA, the CDR3 is TGCAGCGTTGGGGCAACTAATGAAAAACTGTTTTTT. It codes for CSVGATNEKLFF.

This clonotype was counted many times. This chain joins TRBV7-6 and TRBJ2-6; D possibly matches TRBD1 or TRBD2 (6 bases each). V gave up 4 bases and J gave up 1 base, with 14 bases separating them. The CDR3 runs to 17 residues. Per the germline V gene, CDR1 is SGHVS and CDR2 is FNYEAQ. The CDR3 is CASSSWGAVSGANVLTF. CDR3 DNA sequence: TGTGCCAGCAGCTCTTGGGGGGCGGTTTCTGGGGCCAACGTCCTGACTTTC.

In this sample, this clonotype turned up many times. The J gene is TRBJ1-5, the V gene TRBV5-6, with 12 bases that match TRBD1. Germline values: CDR1 SGHDT, CDR2 YYEEEE. J was trimmed by 5 bases and V by 4 bases; bases with no gene match: 7. The CDR3 consists of 16 residues. DNA of the CDR3: TGTGCCAGCAGCCCTCGGGACAGGGGGCTCGATCAGCCCCAGCATTTT. Translated, it gives CASSPRDRGLDQPQHF.

About this clonotype: A single base separates this from a much larger clone, so it may be a read error. Likely a read error: the CDR3 ends without its conserved phenylalanine or tryptophan. In DNA form, the CDR3 reads TGCGCCAGCAGCCAGGGGGGAACAGGAGGGGAGACCCAGTACCTC. Its protein product is CASSQGGTGGETQYL. The chain joins TRBV4-3 to TRBJ2-5; D is possibly TRBD2 (6 bases). Per germline, CDR1 LGHNA and CDR2 YSLEER. The CDR3 is 15 residues long. V shed 3 bases and J shed 5 bases, with 16 bases lying between them.

This clonotype was seen at least ten times. The CDR3 spells CASSLKAGDYEQYF. For the CDR3, the DNA is TGTGCCAGCAGCTTAAAAGCGGGGGATTACGAGCAGTACTTC. The V call is TRBV7-9, the J call TRBJ2-7, with TRBD2 identical over 8 bases. CDR3 length: 14 amino acids. From germline, CDR1 is SEHNR and CDR2 FQNEAQ (reference sequence). Germline trimming cut 2 bases from V and 4 bases from J; bases unmatched to any gene: 4.

This clonotype was seen many times. The rearrangement joins TRBV29-1 to TRBJ2-5, with D hard to call. In germline, CDR1 is SQVTM, CDR2 ANQGSEA. Trimming cost V 3 bases and J 3 bases, with 5 bases left between them. The CDR3 length is 11 residues. CDR3 in DNA: TGCAGCGTTGACAGCAAAGAGACCCAGTACTTC. Protein sequence: CSVDSKETQYF.